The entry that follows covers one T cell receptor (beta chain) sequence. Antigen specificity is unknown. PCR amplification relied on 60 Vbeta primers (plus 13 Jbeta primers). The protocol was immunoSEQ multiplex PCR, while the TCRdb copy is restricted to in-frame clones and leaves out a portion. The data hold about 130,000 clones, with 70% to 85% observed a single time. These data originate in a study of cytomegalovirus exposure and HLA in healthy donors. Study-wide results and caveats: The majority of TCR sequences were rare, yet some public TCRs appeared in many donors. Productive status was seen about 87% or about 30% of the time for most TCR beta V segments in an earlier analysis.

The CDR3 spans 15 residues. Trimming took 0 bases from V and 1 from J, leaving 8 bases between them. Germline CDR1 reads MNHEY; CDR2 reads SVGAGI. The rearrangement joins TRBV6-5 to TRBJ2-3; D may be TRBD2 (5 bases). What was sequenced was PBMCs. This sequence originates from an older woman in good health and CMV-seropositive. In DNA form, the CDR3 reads TGTGCCAGCAGTTACTCATGGGGAGGCACAGATACGCAGTATTTT. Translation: CASSYSWGGTDTQYF.